This T cell receptor beta chain originates from a study of shared clonotypes between healthy human individuals. Study as a whole: CD8 memory received one plate per donor, CD8 naive two, CD4 memory three and CD4 naive three. Study conclusions and caveats: Clonotypes that were shared across a few donors made up roughly 5% of naive CD4 clonotypes. Clonotypes shared by all four donors outscored non-shared clonotypes in generation probability.

Using approximately 190 ng DNA, around 30,000 T cell genomes, the sorted-subset replicate PCRs were run. Only in-frame clones appear in the TCRdb table, and some are missing; sequencing was by immunoSEQ multiplex PCR. The sample includes roughly 1,800,000 clones, about 95% of them seen just once. There are a few counts of this clone. Its specificity is not known. The CDR3 extends over 13 amino acids. V was cut by 11 bases and J by 1 base, with 11 bases left in between. Germline V CDR1 and CDR2: MNHNY, SVGAGI (reference sequence). Naivety among CD8 cells was defined by CD45RO negativity and positive CCR7 selection, thereby excluding terminally differentiated effector memory CD45RA+ cells.

The clonotype comes from a man aged 18 to 30 in good health. This chain connects TRBV6-6 to TRBJ2-2; D not resolved. The specimen sequenced was naive CD8+ T cells sorted from blood. CDR3 loop: CALEWENTGELFF. In DNA, the CDR3 is TGTGCCCTTGAGTGGGAGAACACCGGGGAGCTGTTTTTT.